The 28 T cell receptor beta chains listed next were all sequenced from one sample in a study of T cells in Graves' hyperthyroidism and ophthalmopathy. From RNA transcripts, TCR beta CDR3 regions were amplified. HTBI primers were employed in a first-round RT-PCR of the TCR CDR3. TCRdb fed the multiplex PCR reads into MiXCR, producing one record per CDR3 protein. The sample contains roughly 290,000 distinct CDR3 sequences, about an eighth of which appear only once. Sequenced sample: blood. The receptors stem from a woman younger than 45 with Graves' hyperthyroidism that later progressed to Graves' ophthalmopathy.

This clonotype was seen at least ten times. The chain recombines TRBV4-1 with TRBJ2-5, with TRBD2 identical over 7 bases. From germline, CDR1 is MGHRA and CDR2 YSYEKL. Unmatched junction bases numbered 8, after V lost 0 bases and J lost 1 base. This CDR3 has 17 residues. CDR3 DNA: TGCGCCAGCAGCCAAGATCGGGTAGCGGGCGCCCAAGAGACCCAGTACTTC. This encodes CASSQDRVAGAQETQYF.

In its sample, this clonotype was seen many times. The rearrangement joins TRBV6-2 or TRBV6-3 to TRBJ2-6, with D perhaps matching TRBD2 (6 bases). CDR3 length: 15 amino acids. Between the trimmed V and J ends, which lost 10 bases and 0 bases, there was a span of 13 bases. Germline CDR1 and CDR2: MNHEY and SVGEGT. CDR3 in amino acids: CAIGSGLSGANVLTF. The CDR3 DNA reads as TGTGCCATCGGGAGTGGGCTCTCTGGGGCCAACGTCCTGACTTTC.

This clonotype was observed at least ten times. The chain links TRBV20-1 to TRBJ1-2; 12 nucleotides agree with TRBD1. The CDR3 totals 15 residues. V was clipped by 4 bases and J by 8 bases; unmatched bases: 11. The germline V gene encodes CDR1 DFQATT and CDR2 SNEGSKA (reference sequence). The CDR3 reads CSAISPGQGARGYTF. The CDR3 region has the DNA TGCAGTGCTATATCGCCGGGACAGGGGGCGCGGGGCTACACCTTC.

The chain is built from TRBV24-1 and TRBJ2-5; 7 bases map to TRBD2. The CDR3 sequence is 15 residues long. CDR1 KGHDR and CDR2 SFDVKD come from the germline V gene. V lost 3 bases, J lost 4 bases, and 7 bases stayed unmatched. CDR3 in amino acids: CATSDPRWGGETQYF. In DNA form, the CDR3 reads TGTGCCACCAGTGATCCCCGATGGGGGGGAGAGACCCAGTACTTC.

This clonotype was counted at least ten times. The chain combines TRBV6-5 with TRBJ2-2; D is perhaps TRBD2 (6 bases). CDR1 and CDR2 (germline): MNHEY, SVGAGI. Trimming stripped 0 bases from V and 0 bases from J, with 17 bases between. The CDR3 is 19 amino acids. The CDR3 loop is CASSYSRVMGGSNTGELFF. The CDR3 DNA reads TGTGCCAGCAGTTACTCGAGGGTTATGGGGGGATCGAACACCGGGGAGCTGTTTTTT.

At least ten counts were recorded for this clonotype. The chain links TRBV6-2 or TRBV6-3 to TRBJ1-2; 7 nucleotides agree with TRBD1. The CDR3 has 13 amino acids. Germline CDR1 is MNHEY and CDR2 is SVGEGT. The V segment lost 2 bases and the J segment 8 bases; nucleotides outside the gene matches: 5. CDR3 residues: CASSYTTGPGYTF. In DNA, the CDR3 is TGTGCCAGCAGTTACACGACAGGGCCCGGCTACACCTTC.

The gene calls are TRBV18 and TRBJ2-1; 7 bases are a match to TRBD1. CDR1 and CDR2 from the germline V gene are KGHSH and LQKENI. Germline trimming cut 0 bases from V and 4 bases from J; bases unmatched to any gene: 6. The CDR3 runs 16 residues. The CDR3 loop is CASSPPRGGPYNEQFF. The DNA for the CDR3 is TGTGCCAGCTCACCACCGAGAGGGGGCCCATACAATGAGCAGTTCTTC. Full variable domain (missing parts from reference TRBV18 and TRBJ2-1): NAGVMQNPRHLVRRRGQEARLRCSPMKGHSHVYWYRQLPEEGLKFMVYLQKENIIDESGMPKERFSAEFPKEGPSILRIQQVVRGDSAAYFCASSPPRGGPYNEQFFGPGTRLTVL.

This clonotype was counted at least ten times. This rearrangement joins TRBV28 to TRBJ2-7; 11 bases line up with TRBD2. This CDR3 is built from 19 residues. Germline assignment: CDR1 MDHEN and CDR2 SYDVKM. Unmatched junction bases numbered 20, after V lost 6 bases and J lost 4 bases. The DNA of the CDR3 is TGTGCCAGCAGCTCGATCTCTCCGACTACTAGCGGGAGAGGGTACGAGCAGTACTTC. Amino acids: CASSSISPTTSGRGYEQYF.

This clonotype was observed many times. V usage is TRBV2 and J usage is TRBJ2-7; D perhaps matches TRBD1 (6 bases). The ends were cut back, 0 bases at V and 5 bases at J, with 17 bases in the middle. The CDR3 loop spans 16 amino acids. The germline gives CDR1 SNHLY, CDR2 FYNNEI. The CDR3 sequence is CASSEAYRVAGDEQYF. CDR3 sequence (DNA): TGTGCCAGCAGTGAAGCTTACCGGGTCGCAGGGGACGAGCAGTACTTC.

This clonotype has ten or more counts. This chain connects TRBV11-2 to TRBJ2-1; 10 bases match TRBD1. The CDR3 is made up of 16 amino acids. Trimming removed 1 base from V and 6 bases from J; junction bases left unmatched: 6. The germline V gene encodes CDR1 SGHAT and CDR2 FQNNGV. DNA for the CDR3: TGTGCCAGCAGCTTAGTAGGACAGGGGGGGAGCAATGAGCAGTTCTTC. This sequence encodes CASSLVGQGGSNEQFF.

This clonotype has a count of ten or more. The V and J genes are TRBV28 and TRBJ1-3; 11 nucleotides align to TRBD1. CDR1 is MDHEN, CDR2 SYDVKM, per germline. This CDR3 is built from 19 residues. V lost 7 bases to trimming and J lost 3 bases; unmatched junction nucleotides: 17. The CDR3 DNA reads TGTGCCAGCACCTCAGGCTGGACAGGGGGCATATACGGTGGAAACACCATATATTTT. Translated, it gives CASTSGWTGGIYGGNTIYF.

As concerns this clonotype: A much larger clone lies one base from this, so it may be a read error. The chain combines TRBV6-1 with TRBJ2-1; 7 bases line up with TRBD2. Germline trimming cut 3 bases from V and 7 bases from J; bases unmatched to any gene: 9. Germline CDR1 MNHNS, CDR2 SASEGT. This CDR3 contains 15 residues. CDR3 sequence: CASSESLAGDNEQFF. CDR3 nucleotide sequence: TGTGCCAGCAGTGAGTCCCTCGCGGGAGATAATGAGCAGTTCTTC.

This clonotype has at least ten counts. The chain is built from TRBV28 and TRBJ1-1; TRBD1 is a possible D gene (6 bases). The CDR3 runs 14 residues. Trimming removed 7 bases at V and 1 base at J, with 13 bases between. Germline CDR1 and CDR2: MDHEN and SYDVKM. CDR3 amino acids: CASNTDRPNTEAFF. CDR3 nucleotides: TGTGCCAGCAACACTGACAGGCCGAACACTGAAGCTTTCTTT. The variable domain in full, completed from reference TRBV28 and TRBJ1-1, reads DVKVTQSSRYLVKRTGEKVFLECVQDMDHENMFWYRQDPGLGLRLIYFSYDVKMKEKGDIPEGYSVSREKKERFSLILESASTNQTSMYLCASNTDRPNTEAFFGQGTRLTVV.

The sample holds many counts of this clonotype. The chain is built from TRBV12-3 or TRBV12-4 and TRBJ1-2; weak D call: TRBD1 (5 bases). V gave up 2 bases and J gave up 4 bases, with 11 bases separating them. CDR3 length: 14 residues. The CDR3 protein is CASSLQGFGYGYTF. The CDR3 DNA reads as TGTGCCAGCAGTTTACAGGGATTCGGCTATGGCTACACCTTC.

This clonotype was picked up many times. The rearrangement links TRBV27 to TRBJ2-7; 9 bases are shared with TRBD1. This CDR3 contains 15 residues. Per the germline V gene, CDR1 is MNHEY and CDR2 is SMNVEV (reference sequence). Losses at the gene ends were 5 bases for V and 5 bases for J; bases not matched to a gene: 10. CDR3 region: CASSLLRDRVDEQYF. For the CDR3, the DNA is TGTGCCAGCAGTCTGCTCCGGGACAGGGTCGACGAGCAGTACTTC.

This clonotype has at least ten counts. This chain joins TRBV6-2 or TRBV6-3 and TRBJ2-7; D is ambiguous. V was trimmed by 6 bases and J by 0 bases, leaving 9 bases between them. The CDR3 has 13 residues. Germline V CDR1 and CDR2: MNHEY, SVGEGT. CDR3 sequence (DNA): TGTGCCAGCAGGGCAGGAAGCTCCTACGAGCAGTACTTC. The encoded protein is CASRAGSSYEQYF.

This clonotype was counted many times. V usage is TRBV2 and J usage is TRBJ2-7; tentative D call: TRBD1 (6 bases). The germline CDR1 and CDR2 sequences are SNHLY and FYNNEI. The V and J ends lost 3 bases and 5 bases respectively, with 11 bases between them. This CDR3 contains 13 residues. The CDR3 coding sequence is TGTGCCAGCAGTGAGCCAGGGGTGGACGAGCAGTACTTC. The encoded protein is CASSEPGVDEQYF. Filled out from reference TRBV2 and TRBJ2-7, the complete variable domain reads EPEVTQTPSHQVTQMGQEVILRCVPISNHLYFYWYRQILGQKVEFLVSFYNNEISEKSEIFDDQFSVERPDGSNFTLKIRSTKLEDSAMYFCASSEPGVDEQYFGPGTRLTVT.

This clonotype has ten or more counts. The chain joins TRBV13 to TRBJ2-7; D ambiguous. The CDR3 is made up of 12 amino acids. CDR1 and CDR2 (germline): PRHDT, FYEKMQ (reference sequence). Trimming removed 2 bases from V and 2 bases from J, with 4 bases in between. The CDR3 loop reads CASSLQPYEQYF. DNA of the CDR3: TGTGCCAGCAGCTTACAACCCTACGAGCAGTACTTC. Filled out from reference TRBV13 and TRBJ2-7, the complete variable domain reads AAGVIQSPRHLIKEKRETATLKCYPIPRHDTVYWYQQGPGQDPQFLISFYEKMQSDKGSIPDRFSAQQFSDYHSELNMSSLELGDSALYFCASSLQPYEQYFGPGTRLTVT.

Worth noting for this clonotype: With a much larger clone just one base away, this may be a read error. The chain recombines TRBV2 with TRBJ2-4; D might be TRBD1 (5 bases). The CDR3 runs 14 residues. Germline CDR1 reads SNHLY; CDR2 reads FYNNEI. The CDR3 spells CASGDQGALDIQYF. The DNA for the CDR3 is TGTGCCAGCGGTGATCAAGGGGCGTTAGACATTCAGTACTTC.

This clonotype was detected ten times or more. V is TRBV6-6 and J is TRBJ2-6; D not certain. This CDR3 comprises 15 residues. CDR1 is MNHNY and CDR2 is SVGAGI in the germline V gene (reference sequence). V lost 0 bases and J 6 bases, leaving 9 bases between the germline ends. CDR3 amino acids: CASSYSRRTANVLTF. The CDR3 DNA reads as TGTGCCAGCAGTTACTCCCGAAGGACGGCCAACGTCCTGACTTTC.

Points on this clonotype: One end of the junction varies from germline; a read error may be responsible. V gene TRBV5-4 combines with J gene TRBJ2-5; TRBD2 matches 14 bases. CDR1 is SGHNT and CDR2 is YYREEE in the germline V gene (reference sequence). This CDR3 region has 18 residues. The CDR3 bases are TGTGCCGGCAGCCGGGAGACTAGCGGGAGGGCCCTTCAAGAGACCCAGTACTTC. It specifies CAGSRETSGRALQETQYF.

This clonotype came up many times. The gene calls are TRBV7-2 and TRBJ2-3; TRBD1 matches at 7 bases. V lost 2 bases, J lost 10 bases, and 6 bases stayed unmatched. CDR1 and CDR2 (germline): SGHTA, FQGNSA. The CDR3 has 13 amino acids. In DNA form, the CDR3 reads TGTGCCAGCAGCTTAAGAACAGGGGTTGCGCAGTATTTT. It translates to CASSLRTGVAQYF.

The chain is built from TRBV7-9 and TRBJ2-1; 10 bases agree with TRBD2. The CDR3 covers 15 residues. After removal of 4 bases from V and 4 bases from J, the junction contained 4 bases not matched to a gene. CDR1 is SEHNR, CDR2 FQNEAQ, per germline (reference sequence). The CDR3, as DNA: TGTGCCAGCAGCTGGAGCGGGGGGGCTTACAATGAGCAGTTCTTC. Translated, it gives CASSWSGGAYNEQFF.

This clonotype has at least ten counts. V usage is TRBV15 and J usage is TRBJ2-1, with 9 nucleotides matching TRBD2. CDR1 and CDR2 from the germline V gene are LNHNV and YYDKDF (reference sequence). This CDR3 region has 16 residues. The junction had 12 bases not matched to a gene; V was cut back by 7 bases and J by 5 bases. CDR3 region: CATTGALAGPNNEQFF. DNA of the CDR3: TGTGCCACCACAGGTGCCCTAGCGGGACCCAACAATGAGCAGTTCTTC.

The chain links TRBV7-8 to TRBJ2-7; TRBD2 might be the D (6 bases). The length of the CDR3 is 17 residues. The V end lost 5 bases, the J end lost 2 bases, and 22 bases lay between the germline ends. CDR1 and CDR2 from the germline V gene are SGHVS and FQNEAQ. CDR3 sequence reads: CASSLGTPGRETYEQYF. CDR3 nucleotide sequence: TGTGCCAGCAGCCTCGGGACCCCGGGACGGGAGACCTACGAGCAGTACTTC.

This chain uses TRBV5-4 with TRBJ2-5; D assignment may be TRBD1 or TRBD2 (5 bases each). Trimming shortened V by 0 bases and J by 4 bases, and 16 bases separated the two germline ends. This CDR3 contains 16 residues. CDR1 and CDR2 from the germline V gene are SGHNT and YYREEE (reference sequence). CDR3 bases: TGTGCCAGCAGCTTGGCCGGGACCTCCCCGGCAGAGACCCAGTACTTC. Its translation is CASSLAGTSPAETQYF.

This clonotype was observed many times. The chain joins TRBV28 to TRBJ2-1, with TRBD1 identical over 9 bases. CDR1 and CDR2 from the germline V gene are MDHEN and SYDVKM. This CDR3 is built from 15 residues. Unmatched junction bases numbered 5, after V lost 5 bases and J lost 3 bases. CDR3 protein: CASSDGDRDYNEQFF. Written as DNA, the CDR3 is TGTGCCAGCAGTGATGGGGACAGGGACTACAATGAGCAGTTCTTC.

This clonotype was detected ten times or more. The genes are TRBV27 and TRBJ2-7; tentatively, D is TRBD2 (6 bases). The V end was cut by 5 bases, the J end by 0 bases, with 17 bases between. Germline-derived CDR1 and CDR2 are MNHEY and SMNVEV (reference sequence). The CDR3 loop spans 16 amino acids. The CDR3 region has the DNA TGTGCCAGCAGTCGTGGGACTTCTCCATTCTCCTACGAGCAGTACTTC. Translated: CASSRGTSPFSYEQYF.